Below are 20 T cell receptor beta chains sequenced from a single sample in a study of CD4+ T cells in melanoma (dated by TCRdb to the early 2020s). The method was the immunoSEQ multiplex PCR assay. In TCRdb, the immuneACCESS table is reduced to in-frame sequences with V and J assigned. These tables do not hold every clone; where another copy was compared, an unresolved V gene accounts for under half, and the others remain unexplained. This sample lists 11,000 to 15,000 clones; about 70% were detected once. The biggest ten clones account for roughly a tenth of the sample. The sample comprised cells from a culture (not recorded whether cultured in vitro). These receptors all stem from a human donor with melanoma.

This clone has more than one count but fewer than ten. Other nucleotide sequences in the sample specify the same CDR3. This CDR3 reads CASSLVPGTEAFF. The CDR3 nucleotides are TGCGCCAGCAGCTTGGTGCCGGGCACTGAAGCTTTCTTT. This chain connects TRBV5-1 to TRBJ1-1; D gene unclear. The V end was cut by 0 bases, the J end by 4 bases, with 7 bases between. This CDR3 has 13 residues. Germline V gene data show CDR1 as SGHRS and CDR2 as YFSETQ.

The V gene is TRBV9, the J gene TRBJ2-7; 10 bases line up with TRBD2. The germline gives CDR1 SGDLS, CDR2 YYNGEE. The CDR3 length is 14 residues. V lost 2 bases, J lost 5 bases, and 4 bases stayed unmatched. The CDR3 here is CASSVTSGVHEQYF. CDR3 nucleotide sequence: TGTGCCAGCAGCGTCACTAGCGGGGTCCACGAGCAGTACTTC.

This clone was counted between two and nine times. The gene calls are TRBV19 and TRBJ1-2; D is perhaps TRBD1 (5 bases). CDR3 length: 13 amino acids. CDR1 and CDR2 (germline): LNHDA, SQIVND (reference sequence). The V end was cut by 5 bases, the J end by 2 bases, with 9 bases between. CDR3 sequence: CASSVPGNYGYTF. DNA of the CDR3: TGTGCCAGTAGTGTTCCAGGGAACTATGGCTACACCTTC.

This chain links TRBV6-5 with TRBJ2-7; 7 bases match TRBD1. This CDR3 has 13 residues. The germline CDR1 and CDR2 sequences are MNHEY and SVGAGI. V was pared by 6 bases and J by 6 bases, with 8 bases of the junction left unmatched. The CDR3 spells CASRNRGEGEQYF. The CDR3 DNA reads as TGTGCCAGCAGAAACAGGGGAGAGGGCGAGCAGTACTTC.

This sequence joins TRBV4-1 and TRBJ1-1, with TRBD1 identical over 7 bases. Germline CDR1 reads MGHRA; CDR2 reads YSYEKL. This CDR3 has 13 residues. Trimming removed 3 bases from V and 6 bases from J; junction bases left unmatched: 4. The CDR3 coding sequence is TGCGCCAGCAGCCATTACAGGGGCCCTGAAGCTTTCTTT. Translation: CASSHYRGPEAFF.

The chain is built from TRBV2 and TRBJ2-7; D not certain. CDR1 and CDR2 from the germline V gene are SNHLY and FYNNEI. The CDR3 consists of 13 residues. Between the trimmed V and J ends, which lost 8 bases and 3 bases, there was a span of 14 bases. The CDR3 nucleotides read TGTGCCAGCGCGATCCCCCTAAGCTACGAGCAGTACTTC. Amino acids: CASAIPLSYEQYF.

This chain uses TRBV27 with TRBJ1-5; D perhaps matches TRBD1 (6 bases). Deletions cut 6 bases from V and 0 bases from J, with 18 bases between. The CDR3 length is 17 residues. Germline V gene data show CDR1 as MNHEY and CDR2 as SMNVEV (reference sequence). The CDR3 spells CASRPVVRGISNQPQHF. The CDR3, as DNA: TGTGCCAGCAGACCCGTGGTCAGGGGTATTAGCAATCAGCCCCAGCATTTT.

The chain links TRBV9 to TRBJ2-5; D uncertain. Per the germline V gene, CDR1 is SGDLS and CDR2 is YYNGEE. V dropped 0 bases and J dropped 4 bases, with 7 bases sitting between them. CDR3 size: 13 residues. The CDR3 sequence is CASSVVGGETQYF. CDR3 DNA: TGTGCCAGCAGCGTAGTTGGTGGAGAGACCCAGTACTTC.

In this sample, this clone turned up once. The CDR3 DNA reads as TGTGCCAGCAGTGGGCCGGGACAGCGGGTAAATCAGCCCCAGCATTTT. This sequence encodes CASSGPGQRVNQPQHF. The chain links TRBV6-1 to TRBJ1-5, with 7 bases matching TRBD1. The CDR3 extends over 16 amino acids. Germline CDR1 MNHNS, CDR2 SASEGT. The V gene end was trimmed by 4 bases and the J gene end by 4 bases; junction bases not matched to a gene: 10.

V is TRBV28 and J is TRBJ2-2, with D possibly being TRBD2 (6 bases). The CDR3 runs to 15 residues. Germline-derived CDR1 and CDR2 are MDHEN and SYDVKM. V was pared by 3 bases and J by 5 bases, with 13 bases between. Written as DNA, the CDR3 is TGTGCCAGCAGTTTGTCGGGGGTTCGGACCGGGGAGCTGTTTTTT. Encoded protein: CASSLSGVRTGELFF.

V is TRBV10-3 and J is TRBJ2-1; 9 nucleotides align to TRBD2. The CDR3 length is 16 residues. The junction had 4 bases not matched to a gene; V was cut back by 2 bases and J by 2 bases. Germline CDR1 is ENHRY and CDR2 is SYGVKD. CDR3: CAISERGGGAYNEQFF. The CDR3 bases are TGTGCCATCAGTGAGAGAGGCGGGGGGGCCTACAATGAGCAGTTCTTC.

The genes are TRBV6-6 and TRBJ1-4; D might be TRBD1 (5 bases). Trimming took off 5 bases at V and 5 bases at J, with 15 bases between the two ends. Germline assignment: CDR1 MNHNY and CDR2 SVGAGI (reference sequence). This CDR3 region has 15 residues. DNA for the CDR3: TGTGCCAGCAGTGATGGGGGGAGGGAGAATGAAAAACTGTTTTTT. Translated: CASSDGGRENEKLFF.

The chain couples TRBV6-1 to TRBJ1-2; no firm D call. The V end lost 4 bases, the J end lost 3 bases, and 12 bases lay between the germline ends. Germline V gives CDR1 MNHNS, CDR2 SASEGT. The CDR3 totals 14 residues. In DNA form, the CDR3 reads TGTGCCAGCAGTGGACGGAACCTACACTATGGCTACACCTTC. Its protein product is CASSGRNLHYGYTF.

The CDR3 region is CASSADTSGGAGSTDTQYF. CDR3 nucleotide sequence: TGTGCCAGCAGCGCCGATACTAGCGGGGGGGCCGGAAGCACAGATACGCAGTATTTT. The rearrangement links TRBV9 to TRBJ2-3; the match to TRBD2 covers 13 bases. V dropped 3 bases and J dropped 0; count of bases not matched to a gene: 10. Germline V gene sequence: CDR1 SGDLS, CDR2 YYNGEE. The CDR3 totals 19 residues.

V is TRBV2 and J is TRBJ2-2; D is unclear. Germline V gene sequence: CDR1 SNHLY, CDR2 FYNNEI. The CDR3 has 14 residues. Trimming stripped 6 bases from V and 4 bases from J, with 12 bases between. The CDR3 is CASRIRSGTGELFF. The CDR3 nucleotides are TGTGCCAGCAGGATAAGGAGTGGCACCGGGGAGCTGTTTTTT.

The table lists this clone with a few counts. The rearrangement joins TRBV18 to TRBJ2-7; 7 nucleotides agree with TRBD1. The CDR3 consists of 14 residues. Germline V gene lookup returns CDR1 KGHSH and CDR2 LQKENI. J was trimmed by 4 bases and V by 0 bases; bases with no gene match: 3. For the CDR3, the DNA is TGTGCCAGCTCACCACCGCGACAGGGATACGAGCAGTACTTC. It encodes CASSPPRQGYEQYF.

This chain joins TRBV2 and TRBJ1-2, with TRBD1 identical over 11 bases. In germline, CDR1 is SNHLY, CDR2 FYNNEI. The ends lost 6 bases at V and 9 bases at J; junction bases unmatched: 9. The CDR3 sequence is 14 residues long. This CDR3 is CASSLGQGAESYTF. The CDR3 coding sequence is TGTGCCAGCAGCTTAGGACAGGGGGCTGAGAGCTACACCTTC.

This clone was seen only a few times. The V call is TRBV19, the J call TRBJ1-1, with D unresolved. The germline gives CDR1 LNHDA, CDR2 SQIVND (reference sequence). This CDR3 comprises 11 residues. The V and J ends lost 7 bases and 7 bases respectively, with 10 bases between them. The CDR3 nucleotides are TGTGCCAGTAAATACAGACTTGAAGCTTTCTTT. Translated, it gives CASKYRLEAFF.

The chain recombines TRBV5-1 with TRBJ1-6, with D hard to call. CDR1 and CDR2 from the germline V gene are SGHRS and YFSETQ. V lost 4 bases and J 0 bases, leaving 11 bases between the germline ends. The CDR3 is 16 residues long. In DNA form, the CDR3 reads TGCGCCAGCAGCGCCCAAGGGAGCTCCTATAATTCACCCCTCCACTTT. It codes for CASSAQGSSYNSPLHF.

The V and J genes are TRBV5-4 and TRBJ1-1; D not resolved. Germline CDR1 and CDR2: SGHNT and YYREEE (reference sequence). The CDR3 has 13 residues. Trimming cost V 3 bases and J 3 bases, with 9 bases left between them. CDR3 sequence (DNA): TGTGCCAGCAGCTCGGACGATTACACTGAAGCTTTCTTT. This gives the protein CASSSDDYTEAFF.